The entry below gives a single T cell receptor beta chain sequence along with its context. This clone was seen only once. Which antigen it targets is not known. No much larger clone is present one base from it, and per-base qualities are unavailable. The data derive from a study of T cell responses to AZD1222 COVID-19 vaccine (dated by TCRdb to the early 2020s). Turning to the overall study: AZD1222 recipients whose second dose came at about 4 weeks and those whose second dose came at about 12 weeks were combined into one group, since spike-specific TCR depth and breadth did not differ between the two schedules. TCR sequencing covered 230 or so trial participants: 200 to 210 given two doses of AZD1222 and around 25 given two doses of MenACWY control vaccine. Trial participants were enrolled into age subgroups of 18-55, 56-69 and 70-plus years, which contained about 150, 27 and 61 TCR-sequenced participants, respectively. Study-level results and caveats: Participants were mostly white British and included more females than males, and it was suggested by the authors that clonal diversity may have been underestimated. In the small 56-69-year group, the increase in depth fell short of significance, most likely because of low power. CD4 TCRs associated with the vaccine covered the entire spike protein, and the dominant responses were in regions 160-218 and 743-854. Conclusions about previously exposed vaccinees were limited because only a handful of AZD1222 recipients were SARS-CoV-2 seropositive at baseline. After two AZD1222 doses, spike-specific TCR breadth and depth were significantly higher than at day 0 and than in MenACWY recipients. Reportedly, close to half of the unique spike-specific TCRs recognized epitopes lying outside the regions that are mutated in the B.1.351 and B.1.1.7 variants. Because no samples from the day 14 peak response were available, repertoires could be characterized only after the peak T cell response.

The CDR3 regions of human TCRbeta chains were analyzed by immunosequencing. The study's own analysis went as follows. Repertoire TCRs were matched against a reference library of SARS-CoV-2-specific TCRs generated with the MIRA antigen-specificity platform. Breadth was defined as the fraction of unique TCRs that were SARS-CoV-2-associated, and depth was defined as the fraction of total T cells that were SARS-CoV-2-associated. Each spike-specific TCR was assigned to its reactive spike region and to a CD4 or CD8 class using the MIRA data. Log10-transformed breadth and depth values were compared by one-way ANOVA with Sidak's multiple comparisons tests. The table was pulled from immuneACCESS by TCRdb, which kept in-frame rearrangements only. Such tables lose some clones; where checked, under half of the loss comes from unresolved V genes, and the rest has no known cause. V and J calls and clone size are as listed in that table; D and trimming were resolved from the DNA. This sample comprises about 150,000 clones, roughly 92% of them detected only once. The ten largest make up 1.6% of the sample.

The sample's time point label, in plain terms: baseline before first vaccination. Samples from vaccinated people were obtained from the UK trials COV001 and COV002, which included a single-blind randomized controlled phase 2/3 trial of AZD1222 (ChAdOx1 nCoV-19) in healthy adults. For TCRbeta chain sequencing, PBMC samples from trial participants were taken at day 0 and at day 28 after the second dose. From cysteine to phenylalanine, the CDR3 is 16 amino acids long. Only CDR3 DNA is held: 48 bases, read in frame from base 1. For CDR1 and CDR2, the germline V gene lists KGHSH and LQKENI. V is cut back by 2 bases and J by 0 bases, with 5 bases in the junction unmatched.

Recombination linked TRBV18 to TRBJ2-3; TRBD1 matches 7 bases in the middle. The material sequenced was peripheral blood, taken on day 0 of AZD1222 vaccination. The receptor was isolated from an adult in good health. The CDR3 is CASSPTGQISTDTQYF. Read as DNA, the sequence is TGTGCCAGCTCACCAACGGGACAGATTAGCACAGATACGCAGTATTTT.